This is a list of T cell receptor beta chains from one sample in a study of blood T cell repertoires in COVID-19. The method was immunoSEQ multiplex PCR; TCRdb's version includes in-frame clones alone and lacks a portion of them. The sample lists roughly 81,000 clones; 91% were seen once. What was sequenced was peripheral blood. These receptors were collected from a woman aged 45 to 65 in a cohort sampled during active COVID-19. The CDR3 runs from the conserved cysteine through the conserved F or W. The order of the fields is clone size, J gene, V gene, D gene, CDR3 protein, CDR3 DNA. D genes are given only for firm matches. Only some rows state a clone size, as once, few, many or a class for expanded clones.

size: .; J: TRBJ1-5; V: TRBV28; D: TRBD1; CDR3: CAIQGGDQPQHF; DNA: TGTGCCATCCAGGGGGGAGATCAGCCCCAGCATTTT
size: few; J: TRBJ2-1; V: TRBV23-1; D: TRBD2; CDR3: CASSQEREGSYNEQFF; DNA: TGCGCCAGCAGTCAAGAGCGGGAGGGCTCCTACAATGAGCAGTTCTTC
size: .; J: TRBJ1-5; V: TRBV3-1/TRBV3-2; D: .; CDR3: CASSQEGGHRGSQPQHF; DNA: TGTGCCAGCAGCCAAGAAGGGGGACACCGGGGATCTCAGCCCCAGCATTTT
size: .; J: TRBJ1-4; V: TRBV27; D: TRBD1; CDR3: CASSLRGLNNEKLFF; DNA: TGTGCCAGCAGTTTAAGGGGGCTGAATAATGAAAAACTGTTTTTT
size: .; J: TRBJ2-7; V: TRBV7-9; D: .; CDR3: CATLRLGSYEQYF; DNA: TGTGCCACCCTAAGACTGGGCTCCTACGAGCAGTACTTC
size: .; J: TRBJ1-1; V: TRBV7-8; D: TRBD1; CDR3: CASSQPGQGARGTEAFF; DNA: TGTGCCAGCAGCCAACCGGGACAGGGGGCGAGGGGGACTGAAGCTTTCTTT
size: .; J: TRBJ1-1; V: TRBV19; D: .; CDR3: CASIHRAQGPEAFF; DNA: TGTGCCAGTATTCATAGGGCCCAGGGGCCTGAAGCTTTCTTT
size: .; J: TRBJ1-3; V: TRBV5-1; D: TRBD1; CDR3: CASSITGTGAGNTIYF; DNA: TGCGCCAGCAGCATTACCGGGACAGGGGCTGGAAACACCATATATTTT
size: once; J: TRBJ2-7; V: TRBV12-2; D: .; CDR3: CASRLDTDSPMRKNDYEQYF; DNA: TGTGCAAGTCGCTTAGATACTGACTCCCCTATGAGGAAGAACGACTACGAGCAGTACTTC
size: .; J: TRBJ2-1; V: TRBV7-9; D: TRBD2; CDR3: CASSPAGSSYNEQFF; DNA: TGTGCCAGCAGCCCAGCGGGATCTTCCTACAATGAGCAGTTCTTC
size: .; J: TRBJ2-7; V: TRBV6-5; D: TRBD1; CDR3: CASISSLGGGHEQYF; DNA: TGTGCCAGCATCTCTAGTCTAGGGGGCGGCCACGAGCAGTACTTC
size: .; J: TRBJ2-3; V: TRBV7-3; D: TRBD2; CDR3: CASSLGLAGDWDTQYF; DNA: TGTGCCAGCAGCTTAGGACTAGCGGGAGACTGGGATACGCAGTATTTT
size: .; J: TRBJ2-1; V: TRBV6-1; D: TRBD2; CDR3: CASSDTGLAGVKYNEQFF; DNA: TGTGCCAGCAGTGACACCGGACTAGCGGGAGTTAAGTACAATGAGCAGTTCTTC
size: .; J: TRBJ1-5; V: TRBV28; D: TRBD1; CDR3: CASSPPGGAGQPQHF; DNA: TGTGCCAGCAGTCCTCCAGGGGGCGCGGGTCAGCCCCAGCATTTT
size: .; J: TRBJ2-5; V: TRBV19; D: TRBD2; CDR3: CASSSTSGGGETQYF; DNA: TGTGCCAGTAGTAGCACTAGCGGGGGCGGAGAGACCCAGTACTTC
size: .; J: TRBJ2-7; V: TRBV3-1/TRBV3-2; D: TRBD2; CDR3: CASRRSGGTPYEQYF; DNA: TGTGCCAGCCGGCGCAGCGGGGGCACTCCCTACGAGCAGTACTTC
size: .; J: TRBJ2-5; V: TRBV3-1/TRBV3-2; D: .; CDR3: CASSQVAETQYF; DNA: TGTGCCAGCAGCCAAGTTGCGGAGACCCAGTACTTC
size: once; J: TRBJ2-1; V: TRBV21-1; D: .; CDR3: CASMLTKPSGEQFF; DNA: TGTGCCAGCATGTTGACTAAACCTTCGGGGGAGCAGTTCTTC
size: .; J: TRBJ2-2; V: TRBV18; D: TRBD2; CDR3: CASSPSGGNTGELFF; DNA: TGTGCCAGCTCACCGAGCGGGGGGAACACCGGGGAGCTGTTTTTT
size: .; J: TRBJ1-2; V: TRBV27; D: TRBD1; CDR3: CASSRDRVYGYTF; DNA: TGTGCCAGCAGTCGAGACAGGGTCTATGGCTACACCTTC
size: .; J: TRBJ1-1; V: TRBV2; D: .; CDR3: CASSAMGLYTEAFF; DNA: TGTGCCAGCAGTGCCATGGGCCTCTACACTGAAGCTTTCTTT
size: .; J: TRBJ1-3; V: TRBV2; D: .; CDR3: CASSPVGARRGNTIYF; DNA: TGTGCCAGCAGTCCGGTAGGAGCACGACGCGGGAACACCATATATTTT